These T cell receptor beta chains were read from a single sample in a study of cytomegalovirus exposure and HLA in healthy donors. Libraries were prepared by immunoSEQ multiplex PCR; TCRdb keeps only in-frame clonotypes and omits some of them. The sample lists some 150,000 clones, 60% to 80% seen once, with over 3% in the top ten. Sequenced material: PBMCs. The receptors here all came from a man aged 35 to 55 in good health and CMV-seronegative. CDR3s include the opening cysteine and the closing phenylalanine or tryptophan. A D gene is named only where the DNA matches it firmly. Only part of the rows carry a size: once, few, many, or a class if the clone is expanded.

j_call d_call clone_size v_call cdr3_aa cdr3_nt
TRBJ1-2 - few TRBV5-1 CASSLGHGGDYGYTF TGCGCCAGCAGCTTAGGCCACGGAGGGGACTATGGCTACACCTTC
TRBJ2-1 TRBD2 - TRBV5-1 CATRRGGFYNEQFF TGCGCCACTCGTCGGGGGGGGTTCTACAATGAGCAGTTCTTC
TRBJ1-1 - - TRBV5-1 CASSYGREGTEAFF TGCGCCAGCAGCTACGGACGGGAGGGCACTGAAGCTTTCTTT
TRBJ2-1 TRBD2 - TRBV11-3 CASSTRGLAGYNSYNEQFF TGTGCCAGCAGCACCAGGGGACTAGCGGGGTATAATTCCTACAATGAGCAGTTCTTC
TRBJ1-4 TRBD1 - TRBV5-1 CASSLGQGASAGDEKLFF TGCGCCAGCAGCTTGGGACAGGGGGCTTCGGCGGGGGATGAAAAACTGTTTTTT
TRBJ1-1 - few TRBV7-9 CASSFGGQNTEAFF TGTGCCAGCAGCTTTGGGGGCCAGAACACTGAAGCTTTCTTT
TRBJ2-7 TRBD1 - TRBV6-5 CASSETGTGYEQYF TGTGCCAGCAGTGAAACCGGGACAGGATACGAGCAGTACTTC
TRBJ1-1 - - TRBV28 CASSLAGATNTEAFF TGTGCCAGCAGTTTGGCAGGGGCTACGAACACTGAAGCTTTCTTT
TRBJ2-3 TRBD2 - TRBV5-1 CASSSGTSGKPDTQYF TGCGCCAGCAGCTCTGGGACTAGCGGGAAACCAGATACGCAGTATTTT
TRBJ1-5 - - TRBV7-2 CASSLAGALNQPQHF TGTGCCAGCAGCTTAGCAGGGGCGCTTAATCAGCCCCAGCATTTT
TRBJ2-5 TRBD1 - TRBV19 CASSTIPTGGFETQYF TGTGCCAGTAGTACGATCCCGACAGGGGGCTTTGAGACCCAGTACTTC
TRBJ1-4 TRBD1 - TRBV7-9 CASSFSAGGLSTNEKLFF TGTGCCAGCAGCTTTTCGGCAGGGGGCCTTTCAACTAATGAAAAACTGTTTTTT
TRBJ1-1 - - TRBV5-4 CASSLAGNTEAFF TGTGCCAGCAGCTTGGCGGGGAACACTGAAGCTTTCTTT
TRBJ2-4 - - TRBV28 CASSLKGLYNF TGTGCCAGCAGTTTGAAGGGACTTTATAACTTC
TRBJ2-1 - - TRBV4-3 CASSSAGDSSNEQFF TGCGCCAGCTCCTCGGCAGGGGATAGTTCCAATGAGCAGTTCTTC
TRBJ1-3 - - TRBV7-8 CASNDGGNTIYF TGTGCCAGCAACGACGGGGGAAACACCATATATTTT
TRBJ1-1 TRBD1 - TRBV7-9 CASSLSPGGDEGEAFF TGTGCCAGCAGCTTAAGTCCAGGGGGCGATGAGGGTGAAGCTTTCTTT
TRBJ2-1 TRBD1 - TRBV6-1 CASSGTPGQGIVYNEQFF TGTGCCAGCAGTGGAACACCGGGACAGGGAATAGTCTACAATGAGCAGTTCTTC
TRBJ1-2 - - TRBV29-1 CSVESLYGYTF TGCAGCGTTGAATCCCTATATGGCTACACCTTC
TRBJ1-5 - - TRBV4-2 CASSQEIGEVRLNQPQHF TGTGCCAGCAGCCAAGAAATAGGTGAGGTAAGGCTTAATCAGCCCCAGCATTTT
TRBJ2-1 - once TRBV7-9 CASSFDSGYNEQFF TGTGCCAGCAGCTTCGACAGCGGGTACAATGAGCAGTTCTTC
TRBJ1-2 - - TRBV7-9 CATTPEATNYGYTF TGTGCCACGACCCCGGAGGCAACTAACTATGGCTACACCTTC
TRBJ2-7 TRBD1 - TRBV7-8 CASSLRDRASDEQYF TGTGCCAGCAGCTTAAGGGACAGGGCGAGCGACGAGCAGTACTTC
TRBJ2-7 - - TRBV10-1 CASSETGLPRDEQYF TGCGCCAGCAGTGAAACAGGGCTTCCCCGGGACGAGCAGTACTTC
TRBJ2-7 - - TRBV27 CASRDRPSSYEQHF TGTGCCAGCAGAGACAGACCCAGCTCCTACGAGCAGCACTTC
TRBJ1-4 TRBD1 - TRBV5-1 CASSSGQVAAENEKLFF TGCGCCAGCAGCTCCGGACAGGTCGCCGCGGAGAATGAAAAACTGTTTTTT
TRBJ1-4 TRBD1 - TRBV6-6 CASSYGQGSGEKLFF TGTGCCAGCAGTTACGGACAGGGGAGTGGTGAAAAACTGTTTTTT
TRBJ1-2 - - TRBV6-5 CASSYLQGSTHGYTF TGTGCCAGCAGTTACCTACAGGGTAGTACCCATGGCTACACCTTC
TRBJ2-1 TRBD1 - TRBV7-9 CASSTTGGFPHNEQFF TGTGCCAGCAGCACTACAGGGGGCTTTCCCCACAATGAGCAGTTCTTC
TRBJ2-7 - - TRBV6-1 CASTVRLYEQYF TGTGCCAGCACGGTCAGACTCTACGAGCAGTACTTC
TRBJ2-3 TRBD1 - TRBV5-1 CASSRDRAFFSTDTQYF TGCGCCAGCAGCCGGGACAGAGCTTTTTTTAGCACAGATACGCAGTATTTT
TRBJ1-1 - - TRBV5-1 CASSLAPNTEAFF TGCGCCAGCAGCTTGGCTCCGAACACTGAAGCTTTCTTT
TRBJ2-3 TRBD1 - TRBV5-1 CASSFGQGAADTQYF TGCGCCAGCAGCTTCGGACAGGGGGCCGCAGATACGCAGTATTTT
TRBJ1-1 - - TRBV4-1 CASSQVRSGGEAFF TGCGCCAGCAGCCAAGTGAGGTCAGGCGGGGAAGCTTTCTTT
TRBJ1-5 TRBD1 few TRBV6-6 CASSIRGPWEPQHF TGTGCCAGCAGCATCAGGGGGCCCTGGGAGCCCCAGCATTTT
TRBJ1-5 - - TRBV19 CASSTGEPQHF TGTGCCAGTAGTACGGGGGAGCCCCAGCATTTT
TRBJ1-3 - - TRBV5-1 CASSLGHQGNTIYF TGCGCCAGCAGCCTGGGACACCAAGGAAACACCATATATTTT
TRBJ1-3 - - TRBV19 CATERSANSGNTIYF TGTGCCACTGAACGGAGCGCAAACTCTGGAAACACCATATATTTT
TRBJ1-3 TRBD1 - TRBV18 CASSRPTGGSSGNTIYF TGTGCCAGCTCGCGACCGACAGGGGGCAGTTCTGGAAACACCATATATTTT
TRBJ2-3 TRBD2 - TRBV5-6 CASSFWGGLTDTQYF TGTGCCAGCAGCTTCTGGGGGGGACTCACAGATACGCAGTATTTT
TRBJ1-5 - once TRBV6-1 CASSANGLTSNQPQHF TGTGCCAGCAGTGCTAATGGACTGACCAGCAATCAGCCCCAGCATTTT
TRBJ1-4 - - TRBV6-5 CASSYSRAGNEKLFF TGTGCCAGCAGTTACTCGCGCGCAGGAAATGAAAAACTGTTTTTT